This is a list of T cell receptor beta chains from one sample in a study of blood T cell repertoires in COVID-19. Produced via immunoSEQ multiplex PCR; TCRdb's table is partial and in-frame only. In the table there are roughly 350,000 clones, around 87% of which are singletons. Material: peripheral blood. These receptors all come from a woman between 25 and 40 years old with COVID-19, enrolled during active disease. The CDR3 runs from the conserved cysteine through the conserved F or W. Each record gives: D gene, clone size, J gene, V gene, CDR3 DNA, CDR3 protein. D genes are given only for firm matches. The listing skips clone size in some rows; elsewhere it reads once, few, many or a size class.

. . TRBJ1-1 TRBV6-4 TGTGCCAGCTCACAGGACCTCCATACAGGAGCTTTCTTT CASSQDLHTGAFF
. . TRBJ2-7 TRBV5-1 TGCGCCAGCAGCTTAGGAGGTCTCTCCTACGAGCAGTACTTC CASSLGGLSYEQYF
TRBD2 . TRBJ2-7 TRBV7-9 TGTGCCAGCGGGCTAGCGGGAGACCCCTACGAGCAGTACTTC CASGLAGDPYEQYF
. . TRBJ2-7 TRBV7-9 TGTGCCAGCAGCTTTACGGGGAGGCGGTACTTC CASSFTGRRYF
TRBD2 . TRBJ2-1 TRBV2 TGTGCCAGCAGTGAAGCTAAGGTCGGGTGGACTAGCAAGTTCTTC CASSEAKVGWTSKFF
. . TRBJ2-1 TRBV29-1 TGCAGCGTTGGTACAGGGCGCTCCTACAATGAGCAGTTCTTC CSVGTGRSYNEQFF
. . TRBJ2-1 TRBV10-3 TGTGCCATCAGCGTGGGGAGTGCTGAGCAGTTCTTC CAISVGSAEQFF
TRBD2 . TRBJ2-7 TRBV6-4 TGTGCCAGTACGGGGGGGAGCTCCTACGAGCAGTACTTC CASTGGSSYEQYF
. . TRBJ1-6 TRBV6-2/TRBV6-3 TGTGCCAGCAGTTACCCGACAGAAACTTATTCACCCCTCCACTTT CASSYPTETYSPLHF
. . TRBJ2-6 TRBV2 TGTGCCGGCAGAGACAGCCTCGCGGGGGCCAACGTCCTGACTTTC CAGRDSLAGANVLTF
. . TRBJ2-6 TRBV5-1 TGCGCCAGCAGCCACGACACGGGGGTGTGGGCCAACGTCCTGACTTTC CASSHDTGVWANVLTF
TRBD1 . TRBJ2-5 TRBV6-1 TGTGTCAGCAGTGATCTTGGACAGGGCCAAGAGACCCAGTACTTC CVSSDLGQGQETQYF
. . TRBJ2-7 TRBV19 TGTGCCAGTAGTAAAGGCAGGGGAGACGAGCAGTACTTC CASSKGRGDEQYF
TRBD1 . TRBJ2-3 TRBV9 TGTGCCAGCAGCGCGGGGACAGACTTCCTTAGCACAGATACGCAGTATTTT CASSAGTDFLSTDTQYF
. . TRBJ2-5 TRBV24-1 TGTGCCACCAGTGATTTCAGGGACTTGTCAAGTCAGGAGACCCAGTACTTC CATSDFRDLSSQETQYF
TRBD2 . TRBJ2-7 TRBV15 TGTGCCACCAGCTCCTCCGGGAGGGGGGCGTCCTACGAGCAGTACTTC CATSSSGRGASYEQYF
TRBD1 . TRBJ1-2 TRBV19 TGTGCCAGTAGTATAATCCAGGGGGGCGGCTATGGCTACACCTTC CASSIIQGGGYGYTF
. . TRBJ2-5 TRBV6-4 TGTGCCTCCACAAGCGGCAAGGAGGAGACCCAGTACTTC CASTSGKEETQYF
TRBD2 . TRBJ2-5 TRBV30 TGTGCCTGGAGGGGGGGACTAGCGGGGCAAGAGACCCAGTACTTC CAWRGGLAGQETQYF
TRBD2 . TRBJ2-1 TRBV29-1 TGCAACGGGAGGGGTGCGGCATCCGCCGGGGCTACCTACAATGAGCAGTTCTTC CNGRGAASAGATYNEQFF
. . TRBJ1-6 TRBV27 TGTGCCAGCAGGACCTACTCCCGGGGCTCCTATAATTCACCCCTCCACTTT CASRTYSRGSYNSPLHF
TRBD2 . TRBJ2-1 TRBV5-5 TGTGCCAGCAGCTTGGGGGGCCTAGCGGGACTTCGGGACAATGAGCAGTTCTTC CASSLGGLAGLRDNEQFF
. . TRBJ2-3 TRBV29-1 TGCAGCGTTGAGACTAGTCAGGCAGATACGCAGTATTTT CSVETSQADTQYF
. . TRBJ1-5 TRBV24-1 TGTGCCACCAGTGTCGCGGGGGGCGGGGTTCAGCCCCAGCATTTT CATSVAGGGVQPQHF
. . TRBJ2-5 TRBV5-5 TGTGCCAGCAGCCTAGGAGCTAGCTTAGAGACCCAGTACTTC CASSLGASLETQYF
TRBD1 few TRBJ1-2 TRBV6-5 TGTGCCAGCAGTTACGCCGACAGGGGGAATTATGGCTACACCTTC CASSYADRGNYGYTF
TRBD2 . TRBJ2-1 TRBV27 TGTGCCAGCAGTCGGCGGGGGGATGAGCAGTTCTTC CASSRRGDEQFF
. once TRBJ2-7 TRBV4-1 TGCGCCAGCAGCCCCCTTGGGGGACACCCCTACGAGCAGTACTTC CASSPLGGHPYEQYF
TRBD1 . TRBJ2-3 TRBV29-1 TGCAGCGTTGAGGGACAGGGAGGCACAGATACGCAGTATTTT CSVEGQGGTDTQYF
TRBD1 . TRBJ2-3 TRBV2 TGTGCCAGCAGTGAAGGGGCAGGGGGCCTAGATACGCAGTATTTT CASSEGAGGLDTQYF